The sequence of this T cell receptor beta chain was determined in a study of blood T cell repertoires in COVID-19. Study-level background: COVID-19 samples, acute and convalescent, were from the United States, Italy and Spain.

Participants, 18 to 89 years old, spanned around 25 US areas. Participant-reported clinical history was the basis for cohort assignment. Recovered participants had two consecutive negative NP/OP PCR tests, healthcare professional clearance, or symptom resolution. Profiling relied on immunoSEQ multiplex PCR, and the TCRdb table lists in-frame clones only, not all of them. The table shows around 360,000 clones, with 87% occurring only once. CDR1 and CDR2 (germline): SGHNT, YYREEE (reference sequence). The CDR3 length is 11 residues. Trimming stripped 1 base from V and 6 bases from J, with 5 bases between.

The sequence was collected from a woman younger than 45 who had recovered from COVID-19. The sequenced sample was PBMCs or T cells enriched from blood (not recorded which). The chain carries TRBV5-4 and TRBJ2-7; D perhaps matches TRBD2 (5 bases). CDR3 loop: CASSLRGEQYF. For the CDR3, the DNA is TGTGCCAGCAGCTTGCGGGGCGAGCAGTACTTC. Supplemented by reference TRBV5-4 and TRBJ2-7, the full variable domain reads ETGVTQSPTHLIKTRGQQVTLRCSSQSGHNTVSWYQQALGQGPQFIFQYYREEENGRGNFPPRFSGLQFPNYSSELNVNALELDDSALYLCASSLRGEQYFGPGTRLTVT.